This TCR beta chain was observed in a study of T-cell memory formation after mild COVID-19 (dated by TCRdb to the early 2020s). Context from the whole study: Most TCR sequence clusters were specific to one of the two donors. T-cell clones expanding and contracting after mild COVID-19 in two donors were tracked by longitudinal TCRalpha and TCRbeta repertoire sequencing. The cohort comprised two young, previously healthy adult volunteers, one female and one male.

Points the paper makes about the study in general: Contracting CD4+ clones turned up mainly in the CM and EM memory subsets, whereas EMRA was where CD8+ clones were enriched. The detection of some responding clones in pre-infection memory suggests that pre-existing cross-reactive memory T cells joined the SARS-CoV-2 response. SARS-CoV-2 specificity was not confirmed for the second-wave clones peaking on day 37. Clones that contracted from day 15 to 85 showed balanced CD4/CD8 phenotypes, whereas a second wave of clones that expanded from day 15 to 37 leaned towards CD4+. The study included only a couple of mild cases, and larger cohorts that include severe cases with pre-infection samples were judged to be necessary.

TCRdb records Illumina NovaSeq 6000 as the sequencer. TCRalpha and TCRbeta cDNA libraries were built by 5'RACE with constant-segment primers, adding sample barcodes and unique molecular identifiers. Trizol reagent was used to extract RNA from every sample. Amplification of the libraries took two PCR steps, and the second step added a second sample barcode plus Illumina TruSeq adapters. Sequencing of libraries was performed on an Illumina NovaSeq with 2 x 150 bp paired-end reads. As for how the authors treated the data: Reads were demultiplexed and collapsed into UMI-guided consensus sequences with migec v1.2.7. Using mixcr v2.1.11, UMI consensuses were aligned to TRA and TRB V and J templates and then assembled into clonotypes. Expanded or contracted clonotypes were those called significant by both edgeR and NoisET, with noise models trained on biological replicates. For edgeR calls, a false discovery rate-adjusted p below 0.01 and a log2 fold-change threshold of 1 were applied. As an exploratory analysis of dynamics, max-normalized trajectories of the 1000 most abundant clonotypes were examined with PCA combined with hierarchical clustering. Separately sequenced CD4+ and CD8+ repertoires were used to assign the CD4 or CD8 phenotype of responding clones. Starting from the raw public reads, TCRdb applied fastp trimming at Q25, assembled clones with MiXCR and retained in-frame beta chains. Every CDR3 protein is listed once, alongside the most common genes and DNA of its rows. None of the V and J calls come from the authors' own analysis; TCRdb made them. Across this sample there are 400,000 to 500,000 distinct CDR3 sequences, with around 18% seen only once. The ten largest clones capture about 8.8% of the sample.

PBMCs were isolated by Ficoll-Paque density gradient centrifugation. This clonotype appeared a few times. Its antigen is not yet known. The record has no base qualities; no much larger clone is one base away. Sequencing input: PBMCs or a T cell subset sorted from them (not recorded which). This TCR derives from an adult woman who had mild COVID-19 (a few samples of this study predate the infection). The sample titles of this study are shuffled in the database, so cell type and time point are left out; the donor was told from shared clones.

The nucleotide sequence is given as TGTGCCAGCAGTCCGGAGTTTGGCGAAAAACTGTTTTTT. The resulting protein is CASSPEFGEKLFF. The sequence joins TRBV12-3 or TRBV12-4 to TRBJ1-4, with the D gene not confidently named. Taken from cysteine to phenylalanine, the CDR3 has 13 residues. Only CDR3 DNA is held: 39 bases, read in frame from base 1. Trimming removed 5 bases from V and 8 bases from J, leaving 12 bases between the germline ends.